This TCR beta chain is from a study of blood T cell repertoires in COVID-19. Background on the study: PBMCs, B-cell-depleted T cells, or T cells provided the cDNA or gDNA that made up the material.

Germline CDR1 GTSNPN, CDR2 SVGIG (reference sequence). V gave up 1 base and J gave up 7 bases, with 8 bases separating them. The CDR3 extends over 12 amino acids. Some clones are missing from TCRdb's copy, which holds only in-frame ones; the method was immunoSEQ multiplex PCR. The sample records roughly 80,000 clones, approximately 76% being singletons. The TCR sequence derives from a man in his 70s with active or convalescent COVID-19. Input material: peripheral blood. This chain uses TRBV30 with TRBJ2-1, with no clear D. The CDR3 DNA sequence: TGTGCCTGGAGTGGTTCCTCGAATGAGCAGTTCTTC. Translated, it gives CAWSGSSNEQFF.